This TCR beta chain was captured by sequencing in a study of T cell repertoires in cytomegalovirus infection. Study-wide background: Public TCR beta signatures marked donors with CMV infection and the matching HLA.

Remarks on this clonotype: Its antigen is unknown.

This CDR3 is 15 amino acids long. CDR1 LGHNA and CDR2 YNFKEQ come from the germline V gene. V was clipped by 2 bases and J by 5 bases, with 16 bases between them. Overall study findings and caveats: Ex vivo, HLA-C-restricted CMV-specific TCR beta clonotypes prevailed over the rest of the response. Based on cumulative public TCR beta family frequency, carriers of CMV plus the relevant HLA were identified.

TCRdb re-derived calls from the reads in MiXCR, one entry per CDR3 protein. The sample has around 230,000 distinct CDR3 sequences; approximately 40% are singletons. V usage is TRBV4-2 and J usage is TRBJ2-7; D possibly uses TRBD1 or TRBD2 (5 bases each). This clonotype was obtained from a human donor in good health (CMV status not recorded). Some clones in this sample may be carry-over from other donors' samples. This specimen consisted of CD8+ T cells from cultured PBMCs, obtained from culture after CMV antigen stimulation. The chain's CDR3 is CASSQSRWDVDEQYF. The CDR3 region has the DNA TGTGCCAGCAGCCAAAGTCGGTGGGACGTCGACGAGCAGTACTTC.